These 16 T cell receptor beta chains share one sample of origin, sequenced in a study of T cells in Graves' hyperthyroidism and ophthalmopathy. RNA transcripts yielded amplified TCR beta CDR3 regions. The HTBI primer set drove a first-round RT-PCR of the TCR CDR3. One entry per CDR3 protein, called by TCRdb with MiXCR from the multiplex PCR reads. Here the sample spans roughly 99,000 distinct CDR3 sequences, more than 15% being singletons. Sequences were obtained from blood. The receptors were gathered from a woman in her 50s with Graves' hyperthyroidism.

Ten or more counts support this clonotype. The chain employs TRBV3-1 and TRBJ2-1; 9 bases align to TRBD2. Per the germline V gene, CDR1 is LGHDT and CDR2 is YNNKEL (reference sequence). V trimming: 4 bases; J trimming: 6 bases; junction bases outside the gene matches: 7. The CDR3 has 15 amino acids. In DNA, the CDR3 is TGTGCCAGCAGCCCGTATGGAGCGGGGGGCAATGAGCAGTTCTTC. This gives the protein CASSPYGAGGNEQFF.

This clonotype was recorded a few times. V usage is TRBV12-3 or TRBV12-4 and J usage is TRBJ2-7; 11 bases are a match to TRBD2. The CDR3 has 15 amino acids. The trim removed 2 bases at V and 5 bases at J, leaving 5 bases unmatched. The CDR3 here is CASSLLAGGPDEQYF. CDR3 coding DNA: TGTGCCAGCAGTTTATTAGCGGGAGGGCCAGACGAGCAGTACTTC.

This clonotype has a count of ten or more. V gene TRBV20-1 combines with J gene TRBJ1-2, with 9 bases lining up with TRBD1. This CDR3 spans 12 amino acids. Germline V gene sequence: CDR1 DFQATT, CDR2 SNEGSKA (reference sequence). The DNA for the CDR3 is TGCAGGGGGACAGGGAGAAGCTATGGCTACACCTTC. It yields the protein CRGTGRSYGYTF.

Ten or more counts support this clonotype. The rearrangement joins TRBV28 to TRBJ1-2; tentatively, D is TRBD1 (6 bases). Trimming stripped 6 bases from V and 8 bases from J, with 25 bases between. The germline gives CDR1 MDHEN, CDR2 SYDVKM. The CDR3 has 16 residues. For the CDR3, the DNA is TGTGCCAGCAGAGTCCTGCGGGGGGGCGGAACGGGCGGCTACACCTTC. It yields the protein CASRVLRGGGTGGYTF.

Details on this clonotype: A read error is possible here, since a much larger clone lies one base away. The rearrangement joins TRBV5-1 to TRBJ2-7; 9 positions agree with TRBD1. The germline V gene has CDR1 SGHRS and CDR2 YFSETQ. With 4 bases clipped from V and 6 bases from J, the junction kept 11 bases outside the gene matches. This CDR3 has 15 residues. The CDR3 nucleotides are TGCGCCAGCAGCCCGACCCCGGGACAGGGTTGCGAGCAGTACTTC. It specifies CASSPTPGQGCEQYF.

This clonotype was detected many times. This chain links TRBV6-1 with TRBJ2-5; D unclear. CDR1 and CDR2 from the germline V gene are MNHNS and SASEGT. Trimming removed 7 bases at V and 4 bases at J, with 7 bases between. This CDR3 spans 11 amino acids. The CDR3: CASMIGETQYF. CDR3 bases: TGTGCCAGCATGATTGGAGAGACCCAGTACTTC.

This clonotype was picked up one time. V is TRBV20-1 and J is TRBJ1-2, with D uncertain. The CDR3 consists of 12 residues. CDR1 is DFQATT and CDR2 is SNEGSKA in the germline V gene (reference sequence). V gave up 6 bases and J gave up 3 bases, with 11 bases separating them. The CDR3 nucleotides are TGCAGTGCGTCCGCCAACCACTATGGCTACACCTTC. Translated: CSASANHYGYTF.

In its sample, this clonotype was seen many times. V and J are TRBV12-3 or TRBV12-4 and TRBJ1-4; D is unclear. The ends were cut back, 3 bases at V and 11 bases at J, with 13 bases in the middle. CDR3 length: 13 amino acids. Here the CDR3 reads CASSLSGMGKLFF. DNA for the CDR3: TGTGCCAGCAGTTTGAGCGGGATGGGGAAACTGTTTTTT.

Ten or more counts support this clonotype. The chain links TRBV3-1 to TRBJ2-1; TRBD2 aligns across 8 bases. V was pared by 4 bases and J by 2 bases, with 4 bases of the junction left unmatched. From germline, CDR1 is LGHDT and CDR2 YNNKEL (reference sequence). The CDR3 length is 15 residues. CDR3 sequence: CASSPETSAYNEQFF. The CDR3 nucleotides read TGTGCCAGCAGCCCCGAGACTAGCGCCTACAATGAGCAGTTCTTC.

The gene calls are TRBV20-1 and TRBJ2-1; 9 bases are a match to TRBD2. CDR1 is DFQATT and CDR2 is SNEGSKA in the germline V gene (reference sequence). V trimming: 6 bases; J trimming: 7 bases; junction bases outside the gene matches: 13. CDR3 length: 15 amino acids. The CDR3 protein is CSAGGGTSLINEQFF. CDR3 coding DNA: TGCAGTGCAGGGGGGGGGACTAGCTTAATAAATGAGCAGTTCTTC.

The chain carries TRBV11-2 and TRBJ2-1; 11 nucleotides match TRBD2. Losses at the gene ends were 5 bases for V and 6 bases for J; bases not matched to a gene: 6. CDR1 is SGHAT, CDR2 FQNNGV, per germline. CDR3 length: 15 residues. The CDR3 nucleotides are TGTGCCAGCAGCCAACCGGGACTAGCGGTCAATGAGCAGTTCTTC. Its protein is CASSQPGLAVNEQFF.

The chain employs TRBV28 and TRBJ1-5; 8 nucleotides match TRBD1. Germline assignment: CDR1 MDHEN and CDR2 SYDVKM. Trimming removed 4 bases from V and 3 bases from J; junction bases left unmatched: 8. The CDR3 has 16 residues. CDR3 in amino acids: CASSSLGTGYNQPQHF. Written as DNA, the CDR3 is TGTGCCAGCAGTTCCCTCGGGACAGGCTACAATCAGCCCCAGCATTTT. The whole variable domain, filled in from reference TRBV28 and TRBJ1-5, reads DVKVTQSSRYLVKRTGEKVFLECVQDMDHENMFWYRQDPGLGLRLIYFSYDVKMKEKGDIPEGYSVSREKKERFSLILESASTNQTSMYLCASSSLGTGYNQPQHFGDGTRLSIL.

This clonotype was seen repeatedly, ten times or more. The V call is TRBV6-2 or TRBV6-3, the J call TRBJ2-7; 7 bases are shared with TRBD1. The CDR3 is made up of 14 amino acids. After removal of 5 bases from V and 6 bases from J, the junction contained 10 bases not matched to a gene. The germline gives CDR1 MNHEY, CDR2 SVGEGT. The DNA for the CDR3 is TGTGCCAGCAGTCGCCCCTCACAGGGGCCCGAGCAGTACTTC. Amino acid sequence: CASSRPSQGPEQYF.

The J gene is TRBJ1-1, the V gene TRBV19; 7 bases align to TRBD1. CDR3 length: 13 residues. J gave up 5 bases and V 3 bases, and 3 bases lay outside the gene matches. Germline V CDR1 and CDR2: LNHDA, SQIVND (reference sequence). DNA of the CDR3: TGTGCCAGTAGTATGACAGGGCGGACTGAAGCTTTCTTT. Protein sequence: CASSMTGRTEAFF.

The sample holds many counts of this clonotype. The chain links TRBV27 to TRBJ2-7, with a tentative D call TRBD2 (5 bases). Trimming took off 7 bases at V and 0 bases at J, with 7 bases between the two ends. The CDR3 runs to 12 residues. In germline, CDR1 is MNHEY, CDR2 SMNVEV (reference sequence). The CDR3 loop reads CASMAGSYEQYF. DNA of the CDR3: TGTGCCAGCATGGCGGGCTCCTACGAGCAGTACTTC.

The chain carries TRBV6-4 and TRBJ2-3, with 10 bases lining up with TRBD2. Germline CDR1 and CDR2: MRHNA and SNTAGT. This CDR3 comprises 14 residues. After removal of 2 bases from V and 6 bases from J, the junction contained 2 bases not matched to a gene. CDR3 nucleotide sequence: TGTGCCAGCAGTGACCCTAGCGGGAGTGATACGCAGTATTTT. Protein: CASSDPSGSDTQYF.